One sample yielded the 18 T cell receptor beta chains listed below, sequenced in a study of CD8+ T cells in alopecia areata. After isolation, RNA underwent reverse transcription to generate cDNA as the sequencing template. Using immunoSEQ multiplex PCR, the repertoire was profiled, and TCRdb retains in-frame clones only, with some absent. The sample shows about 170,000 clones, 67% of them seen only once. The material was CD8+ T cells sorted from blood, obtained at week 0. These receptors originate from a human donor with alopecia areata.

The chain joins TRBV5-6 to TRBJ2-1, with D maybe TRBD1 (7 bases). Trimming pared 2 bases from V and 14 bases from J, leaving 11 bases between. The CDR3 length is 11 residues. Germline lookup yields CDR1 SGHDT and CDR2 YYEEEE. The CDR3 region is CASSLDREEFF. In DNA form, the CDR3 reads TGTGCCAGCAGCTTAGACAGGGAGGAGTTCTTC.

The J gene is TRBJ1-2, the V gene TRBV12-5, with no clear D. The CDR3 loop spans 11 amino acids. Per the germline V gene, CDR1 is LGHNT and CDR2 is FRNRAP. V gave up 4 bases and J gave up 4 bases, with 4 bases separating them. For the CDR3, the DNA is TGTGCTAGTGGTTGGGGCTATGGCTACACCTTC. This codes for CASGWGYGYTF.

The chain joins TRBV14 to TRBJ2-5; D possibly matches TRBD1 or TRBD2 (6 bases each). This CDR3 contains 17 residues. V gave up 0 bases and J gave up 1 base, with 15 bases separating them. In germline, CDR1 is SGHDN, CDR2 FVKESK. The CDR3, as DNA: TGTGCCAGCAGCCAAGATCTTCGGAGGGGGTCCCAAGAGACCCAGTACTTC. Amino acids: CASSQDLRRGSQETQYF.

This chain joins TRBV6-5 and TRBJ2-7; 10 bases map to TRBD1. The CDR3 covers 14 residues. V shed 4 bases, J shed 2 bases, and the junction held 2 bases outside the gene matches. Germline values: CDR1 MNHEY, CDR2 SVGAGI. The CDR3 sequence: CASSLGQGPYEQYF. In DNA, the CDR3 is TGTGCCAGCAGTTTGGGACAGGGGCCCTACGAGCAGTACTTC.

On this clone: The junction does not match germline at one end; this may be a read error. V gene TRBV5-6 combines with J gene TRBJ2-1, with TRBD1 identical over 9 bases. Germline assignment: CDR1 SGHDT and CDR2 YYEEEE. The CDR3 spans 13 residues. The CDR3 DNA is TGTGCCAGCAGCCCGACGAATGGACAGGGGTGGGTCTTC. This sequence encodes CASSPTNGQGWVF.

This chain uses TRBV7-9 with TRBJ2-5, with D tentatively TRBD1 (6 bases). The CDR3 length is 16 residues. V lost 2 bases, J lost 2 bases, and 15 bases lay in between. Germline V gives CDR1 SEHNR, CDR2 FQNEAQ (reference sequence). CDR3 in amino acids: CASSLQAAGVQETQYF. The CDR3 region has the DNA TGTGCCAGCAGCTTACAGGCCGCAGGGGTTCAAGAGACCCAGTACTTC.

This rearrangement joins TRBV29-1 to TRBJ1-2; D perhaps matches TRBD1 (5 bases). The CDR3 has 12 amino acids. Trimming took 4 bases from V and 3 from J, leaving 9 bases between them. Germline V gene data show CDR1 as SQVTM and CDR2 as ANQGSEA. The CDR3 nucleotides are TGCAGCGTTGGGGGGGACGACTATGGCTACACCTTC. Translation: CSVGGDDYGYTF.

The rearrangement links TRBV15 to TRBJ2-6; D is unresolved. The CDR3 spans 16 residues. V lost 0 bases and J lost 2, with 8 bases in between. Germline V gene lookup returns CDR1 LNHNV and CDR2 YYDKDF (reference sequence). CDR3 loop: CATSRDVGAGANVLTF. As DNA, the CDR3 is TGTGCCACCAGCAGAGATGTAGGAGCTGGGGCCAACGTCCTGACTTTC.

The V and J genes are TRBV7-9 and TRBJ2-7; D is undetermined. There are 14 residues in the CDR3. CDR1 is SEHNR, CDR2 FQNEAQ, per germline (reference sequence). V was cut by 1 base and J by 6 bases, with 13 bases left in between. CDR3 in DNA: TGTGCCAGCAGCTTAGTGTCTTCTTTCGGCGAGCAGTACTTC. Residues: CASSLVSSFGEQYF.

This clone was observed a few times. The chain links TRBV7-9 to TRBJ2-4; D ambiguous. The ends were cut back, 2 bases at V and 8 bases at J, with 13 bases in the middle. CDR3 length: 14 residues. Germline CDR1 SEHNR, CDR2 FQNEAQ (reference sequence). CDR3 in amino acids: CASSLPHSPDIQYF. CDR3 coding DNA: TGTGCCAGCAGCTTACCCCACAGTCCAGACATTCAGTACTTC.

This chain connects TRBV15 to TRBJ2-2; TRBD2 matches at 11 bases. Germline CDR1 LNHNV, CDR2 YYDKDF (reference sequence). The junction had 1 base not matched to a gene; V was cut back by 1 base and J by 6 bases. This CDR3 has 15 residues. The CDR3 DNA sequence: TGTGCCACCAGCAGAGCGGGACTAGCGGCCGGGGAGCTGTTTTTT. This encodes CATSRAGLAAGELFF.

This clone was seen once. The chain carries TRBV7-9 and TRBJ1-1; D gene ambiguous. V lost 4 bases and J lost 2, with 14 bases in between. The germline V gene has CDR1 SEHNR and CDR2 FQNEAQ (reference sequence). This CDR3 has 15 amino acids. In DNA, the CDR3 is TGTGCCAGCAGCTGGACCACACTGGATAACACTGAAGCTTTCTTT. Its translation is CASSWTTLDNTEAFF.

The rearrangement joins TRBV13 to TRBJ1-1; tentatively, D is TRBD1 (5 bases). CDR1 is PRHDT and CDR2 is FYEKMQ in the germline V gene (reference sequence). V was trimmed by 7 bases and J by 6 bases, leaving 18 bases between them. The CDR3 covers 14 residues. The CDR3 reads CASTTGSGGAEAFF. The CDR3 DNA is TGTGCCAGCACCACAGGATCCGGGGGGGCTGAAGCTTTCTTT. Using reference TRBV13 and TRBJ1-1 for the parts outside the CDR3, the full variable domain is AAGVIQSPRHLIKEKRETATLKCYPIPRHDTVYWYQQGPGQDPQFLISFYEKMQSDKGSIPDRFSAQQFSDYHSELNMSSLELGDSALYFCASTTGSGGAEAFFGQGTRLTVV.

This chain joins TRBV4-1 and TRBJ2-2; D is unclear. Germline V gives CDR1 MGHRA, CDR2 YSYEKL. The V gene lost 3 bases and the J gene lost 9 bases, with 11 bases spanning the gap. The CDR3 sequence is 13 residues long. The CDR3 loop reads CASSHLGGRELFF. The CDR3 DNA sequence: TGCGCCAGCAGCCATCTCGGTGGTCGGGAGCTGTTTTTT.

The rearrangement links TRBV2 to TRBJ2-5; D call uncertain. Trimming took off 2 bases at V and 4 bases at J, with 8 bases between the two ends. Germline V gene lookup returns CDR1 SNHLY and CDR2 FYNNEI. The CDR3 is 13 residues long. Here the CDR3 DNA reads TGTGCCAGCAGTGAACGGTTAGGAGAGACCCAGTACTTC. The encoded protein is CASSERLGETQYF.

The chain links TRBV2 to TRBJ2-5, with D possibly being TRBD1 (6 bases). The germline V gene has CDR1 SNHLY and CDR2 FYNNEI. V was clipped by 4 bases and J by 2 bases, with 17 bases between them. The CDR3 spans 16 residues. This CDR3 is CASSGLQGPTQETQYF. CDR3 nucleotides: TGTGCCAGCAGTGGACTACAGGGCCCGACTCAAGAGACCCAGTACTTC.

This chain uses TRBV12-5 with TRBJ1-2; unclear D gene. This CDR3 is 15 amino acids long. Trimming pared 0 bases from V and 1 base from J, leaving 9 bases between. Per the germline V gene, CDR1 is LGHNT and CDR2 is FRNRAP. The CDR3 loop reads CASGLVPTLNYGYTF. Written as DNA, the CDR3 is TGTGCTAGTGGTTTGGTACCCACCCTTAACTATGGCTACACCTTC. Full variable domain (missing parts from reference TRBV12-5 and TRBJ1-2): DARVTQTPRHKVTEMGQEVTMRCQPILGHNTVFWYRQTMMQGLELLAYFRNRAPLDDSGMPKDRFSAEMPDATLATLKIQPSEPRDSAVYFCASGLVPTLNYGYTFGSGTRLTVV.

The rearrangement uses TRBV29-1 and TRBJ2-2, with D possibly being TRBD2 (5 bases). V was pared by 6 bases and J by 6 bases, with 8 bases between. Germline V gives CDR1 SQVTM, CDR2 ANQGSEA. CDR3 length equals 11 residues. The CDR3 here is CSVLAAGELFF. In nucleotides, the CDR3 is TGCAGCGTCCTAGCAGCCGGGGAGCTGTTTTTT.